Below are 26 T cell receptor beta chains sequenced from a single sample in a study of spatial heterogeneity in lung cancer. TCRdb redid the calling of the 5' RACE reads with MiXCR, one entry per CDR3 protein. The table has about 110,000 distinct CDR3 sequences, about 10% seen once. Specified time point: blood at routine non-recurrence follow-up after resection. Sequenced material: PBMCs, taken at follow-up. Source of these receptors: a female donor with early-stage non-small cell lung cancer.

In this sample, this clonotype turned up many times. CDR3 DNA sequence: TGTGCCATCAGTGAGTCGAGCGGGACCGATGAGCAGTTCTTC. Protein: CAISESSGTDEQFF. The rearrangement uses TRBV10-3 and TRBJ2-1, with TRBD2 identical over 7 bases. This CDR3 contains 14 residues. Losses at the gene ends were 0 bases for V and 8 bases for J; bases not matched to a gene: 4. Germline V gene lookup returns CDR1 ENHRY and CDR2 SYGVKD.

The chain is built from TRBV10-2 and TRBJ2-2, with D perhaps matching TRBD1 (6 bases). The CDR3 loop spans 13 amino acids. Trimming took 4 bases from V and 6 from J, leaving 9 bases between them. Germline-derived CDR1 and CDR2 are WSHSY and SAAADI. The CDR3 nucleotides read TGCGCCAGCAGTGTTGGGGGCCCCGGGGAGCTGTTTTTT. Its protein is CASSVGGPGELFF.

V usage is TRBV7-2 and J usage is TRBJ2-2; D is perhaps TRBD1 (6 bases). V was cut by 3 bases and J by 2 bases, with 13 bases left in between. The CDR3 loop spans 16 amino acids. Germline CDR1 SGHTA, CDR2 FQGNSA. CDR3 nucleotide sequence: TGTGCCAGCAGCTTCACCGGGACAATAAACACCGGGGAGCTGTTTTTT. Translation gives CASSFTGTINTGELFF.

This clonotype was detected many times. The chain employs TRBV2 and TRBJ2-3; possibly TRBD2 for D (6 bases). Per the germline V gene, CDR1 is SNHLY and CDR2 is FYNNEI. The CDR3 has 12 amino acids. The V end lost 6 bases, the J end lost 10 bases, and 14 bases lay between the germline ends. The CDR3, as DNA: TGTGCCAGCAGGGGGCGGAGGGCCCCGCAGTATTTT. Its protein product is CASRGRRAPQYF.

Here the CDR3 DNA reads TGTGCCAGCAGCTTCTTTGGCACAGATACGCAGTATTTT. Amino acids: CASSFFGTDTQYF. V is TRBV7-9 and J is TRBJ2-3; D call uncertain. The CDR3 spans 13 residues. The germline V and J ends were trimmed by 3 bases and 1 base, with 5 bases remaining between them. Germline CDR1 is SEHNR and CDR2 is FQNEAQ (reference sequence). Using reference TRBV7-9 and TRBJ2-3 for the parts outside the CDR3, the full variable domain is DTGVSQNPRHKITKRGQNVTFRCDPISEHNRLYWYRQTLGQGPEFLTYFQNEAQLEKSRLLSDRFSAERPKGSFSTLEIQRTEQGDSAMYLCASSFFGTDTQYFGPGTRLTVL.

J is TRBJ1-5 and V is TRBV30; D possibly corresponds to TRBD1 (5 bases). The CDR3 spans 12 residues. Germline CDR1 and CDR2: GTSNPN and SVGIG (reference sequence). The V end was cut by 4 bases, the J end by 6 bases, with 10 bases between. The CDR3 here is CAWNGGSQPQHF. CDR3 in DNA: TGTGCCTGGAATGGGGGGAGTCAGCCCCAGCATTTT.

This CDR3 is CASSLDRYSNQPQHF. The CDR3 DNA is TGTGCCAGCAGCTTAGACCGTTATAGCAATCAGCCCCAGCATTTT. The J gene is TRBJ1-5, the V gene TRBV7-9; D call uncertain. Trimming stripped 1 base from V and 0 bases from J, with 7 bases between. The germline CDR1 and CDR2 sequences are SEHNR and FQNEAQ (reference sequence). This CDR3 is built from 15 residues.

The rearrangement links TRBV18 to TRBJ1-6, with D possibly matching TRBD1 (5 bases). Deletions cut 4 bases from V and 4 bases from J, with 17 bases between. This CDR3 comprises 17 residues. Germline CDR1 reads KGHSH; CDR2 reads LQKENI. The CDR3 DNA is TGTGCCAGCTCACTTCTACAGGACGGGAAATATAATTCACCCCTCCACTTT. Protein sequence: CASSLLQDGKYNSPLHF. Variable domain in full (rest from reference TRBV18 and TRBJ1-6): NAGVMQNPRHLVRRRGQEARLRCSPMKGHSHVYWYRQLPEEGLKFMVYLQKENIIDESGMPKERFSAEFPKEGPSILRIQQVVRGDSAAYFCASSLLQDGKYNSPLHFGNGTRLTVT.

This clonotype was detected ten times or more. The V call is TRBV20-1, the J call TRBJ1-1; D gene uncertain. This CDR3 region has 14 residues. Germline CDR1 and CDR2: DFQATT and SNEGSKA (reference sequence). Trimming pared 4 bases from V and 1 base from J, leaving 13 bases between. The CDR3 bases are TGCAGTGCTACCTCCGGGCTTTCGAACACTGAAGCTTTCTTT. Translation gives CSATSGLSNTEAFF.

This clonotype appeared many times. The chain combines TRBV27 with TRBJ1-2; unclear D gene. The V gene lost 10 bases and the J gene lost 0 bases, with 18 bases spanning the gap. The CDR3 runs to 15 residues. Germline V gene sequence: CDR1 MNHEY, CDR2 SMNVEV (reference sequence). The CDR3 is CATHREGASNYGYTF. CDR3 nucleotide sequence: TGTGCCACCCACCGTGAGGGAGCCTCTAACTATGGCTACACCTTC.

This clonotype has a handful of counts. The genes are TRBV7-9 and TRBJ1-1; D is ambiguous. With 1 base removed from V and 3 bases from J, the gap between germline ends came to 6 bases. Germline V gene sequence: CDR1 SEHNR, CDR2 FQNEAQ (reference sequence). The CDR3 has 13 residues. This chain's CDR3 is CASSLVADTEAFF. CDR3 bases: TGTGCCAGCAGCTTAGTGGCAGACACTGAAGCTTTCTTT.

The gene calls are TRBV12-5 and TRBJ2-7, with 11 bases identical to TRBD1. CDR3 length: 14 amino acids. Germline CDR1 and CDR2: LGHNT and FRNRAP. V was pared by 5 bases and J by 4 bases, with 4 bases of the junction left unmatched. CDR3 protein: CASGHRDRGYEQYV. The DNA for the CDR3 is TGTGCTAGTGGTCACCGGGACAGGGGGTACGAGCAGTACGTC.

This chain uses TRBV12-3 or TRBV12-4 with TRBJ1-3; 9 positions match TRBD1. This CDR3 is built from 15 residues. V dropped 5 bases and J dropped 3; count of bases not matched to a gene: 5. CDR3 sequence: CASSTQGARGNTIYF. The CDR3 DNA follows: TGTGCCAGCAGTACACAGGGGGCGCGTGGAAACACCATATATTTT.

This clonotype appeared a few times. This chain uses TRBV11-2 with TRBJ1-2; D unresolved. From germline, CDR1 is SGHAT and CDR2 FQNNGV. With 0 bases removed from V and 2 bases from J, the gap between germline ends came to 13 bases. The CDR3 runs to 16 residues. This chain's CDR3 is CASSLDLIKQNYGYTF. In DNA, the CDR3 is TGTGCCAGCAGCTTAGATCTCATAAAACAAAACTATGGCTACACCTTC.

This clonotype was observed a few times. This chain links TRBV5-1 with TRBJ2-1; D unresolved. CDR1 is SGHRS, CDR2 YFSETQ, per germline. Between the trimmed V and J ends, which lost 0 bases and 4 bases, there was a span of 5 bases. The CDR3 has 13 amino acids. The CDR3 DNA reads as TGCGCCAGCAGCTTGGTAGGATACAATGAGCAGTTCTTC. Protein product: CASSLVGYNEQFF. The full variable domain, in which reference TRBV5-1 and TRBJ2-1 provide the parts outside the CDR3, is KAGVTQTPRYLIKTRGQQVTLSCSPISGHRSVSWYQQTPGQGLQFLFEYFSETQRNKGNFPGRFSGRQFSNSRSEMNVSTLELGDSALYLCASSLVGYNEQFFGPGTRLTVL.

V is TRBV27 and J is TRBJ2-7; no definite D call. Trimming left V 3 bases short and J 2 bases short, with 11 bases between. Germline assignment: CDR1 MNHEY and CDR2 SMNVEV (reference sequence). CDR3 length: 14 residues. CDR3 in amino acids: CASSFSRQTYEQYF. The CDR3 DNA is TGTGCCAGCAGTTTCTCCCGGCAGACCTACGAGCAGTACTTC.

This clonotype was seen a handful of times. The chain links TRBV30 to TRBJ2-1; 8 bases agree with TRBD2. Germline values: CDR1 GTSNPN, CDR2 SVGIG (reference sequence). The CDR3 extends over 17 amino acids. V shed 2 bases and J 12 bases; nucleotides not matched to a gene: 21. The DNA of the CDR3 is TGTGCCTGGAGTACAATTACCTCCGGGACTAGGGGCTACGGGCAGTTCTTC. Protein product: CAWSTITSGTRGYGQFF.

This clonotype came up many times. The chain is built from TRBV12-3 or TRBV12-4 and TRBJ1-3, with 8 bases matching TRBD1. This CDR3 has 18 residues. Trimming at V came to 3 bases and at J to 0 bases, leaving 10 bases not matched to a gene. This CDR3 is CASSFPRDRSYSGNTIYF. CDR3 nucleotides: TGTGCCAGCAGTTTCCCCCGGGACAGGAGTTACTCTGGAAACACCATATATTTT.

This clonotype was seen at least ten times. This chain connects TRBV18 to TRBJ1-2; D call uncertain. The length of the CDR3 is 12 residues. Trimming removed 3 bases from V and 1 base from J, with 3 bases in between. Germline V gene sequence: CDR1 KGHSH, CDR2 LQKENI. The CDR3 sequence: CASSPGNYGYTF. In DNA form, the CDR3 reads TGTGCCAGCTCACCCGGTAACTATGGCTACACCTTC.

This clonotype was seen more than once but under ten times. The CDR3 nucleotides read TGTGCCAGCAGAAAGGGTCCAACTAATGAAAAACTGTTTTTT. The encoded protein is CASRKGPTNEKLFF. The rearrangement uses TRBV2 and TRBJ1-4; no clear D. CDR3 length: 14 amino acids. From germline, CDR1 is SNHLY and CDR2 FYNNEI. V lost 6 bases to trimming and J lost 0 bases, with 8 bases between them.

V usage is TRBV3-1 and J usage is TRBJ2-3; 8 positions match TRBD2. In germline, CDR1 is LGHDT, CDR2 YNNKEL (reference sequence). The ends lost 4 bases at V and 2 bases at J; junction bases unmatched: 5. This CDR3 region has 15 residues. CDR3 in DNA: TGTGCCAGCAGCCTGACTAGCGCGAACACAGATACGCAGTATTTT. Encoded protein: CASSLTSANTDTQYF.

This clonotype was found a few times. This chain links TRBV18 with TRBJ2-1; no reliable D call. V lost 3 bases and J lost 0, with 12 bases in between. This CDR3 contains 16 residues. Germline CDR1 reads KGHSH; CDR2 reads LQKENI. The CDR3 coding sequence is TGTGCCAGCTCACCGATTCTCGGAAGCTCCTACAATGAGCAGTTCTTC. Translation: CASSPILGSSYNEQFF.

As regards this clonotype: A much larger clone differs from this one at a single base, so this may be a read error. The final CDR3 position lacks the conserved phenylalanine or tryptophan, pointing to a likely read error. V gene TRBV19 combines with J gene TRBJ2-7; TRBD2 agrees at 10 bases. The CDR3 totals 15 residues. Germline loops: CDR1 LNHDA, CDR2 SQIVND (reference sequence). With V trimmed by 5 bases and J by 2 bases, 6 bases remained unmatched. The CDR3 DNA is TGTGCCAGTAGTCCTCGGACTAGCGGTGCCTACGAGCAGTACTCC. It encodes CASSPRTSGAYEQYS.

This clonotype appeared many times. The chain recombines TRBV5-1 with TRBJ2-5; the match to TRBD2 covers 8 bases. The V gene's germline CDR1 is SGHRS and CDR2 YFSETQ. The CDR3 sequence is 17 residues long. Losses at the gene ends were 0 bases for V and 1 base for J; bases not matched to a gene: 8. The CDR3, as DNA: TGCGCCAGCAGCTTGGGTTCTCCGACTAGCGTCCAAGAGACCCAGTACTTC. Protein sequence: CASSLGSPTSVQETQYF.

This clonotype has a handful of counts. This chain joins TRBV18 and TRBJ2-1; TRBD2 matches at 7 bases. The V gene end was trimmed by 3 bases and the J gene end by 7 bases; junction bases not matched to a gene: 9. The germline CDR1 and CDR2 sequences are KGHSH and LQKENI. CDR3 length: 15 residues. The CDR3 sequence is CASSPRELTGNEQFF. The CDR3 DNA reads as TGTGCCAGCTCACCGCGGGAGCTCACGGGAAATGAGCAGTTCTTC.

This clonotype was detected a few times. V gene TRBV19 combines with J gene TRBJ1-1; 8 bases line up with TRBD1. This CDR3 is 15 amino acids long. Germline V lookup: CDR1 LNHDA, CDR2 SQIVND (reference sequence). With 7 bases clipped from V and 1 base from J, the junction kept 8 bases outside the gene matches. The CDR3 here is CASNPGGWRNTEAFF. In nucleotides, the CDR3 is TGTGCCAGTAATCCAGGGGGCTGGAGGAACACTGAAGCTTTCTTT.